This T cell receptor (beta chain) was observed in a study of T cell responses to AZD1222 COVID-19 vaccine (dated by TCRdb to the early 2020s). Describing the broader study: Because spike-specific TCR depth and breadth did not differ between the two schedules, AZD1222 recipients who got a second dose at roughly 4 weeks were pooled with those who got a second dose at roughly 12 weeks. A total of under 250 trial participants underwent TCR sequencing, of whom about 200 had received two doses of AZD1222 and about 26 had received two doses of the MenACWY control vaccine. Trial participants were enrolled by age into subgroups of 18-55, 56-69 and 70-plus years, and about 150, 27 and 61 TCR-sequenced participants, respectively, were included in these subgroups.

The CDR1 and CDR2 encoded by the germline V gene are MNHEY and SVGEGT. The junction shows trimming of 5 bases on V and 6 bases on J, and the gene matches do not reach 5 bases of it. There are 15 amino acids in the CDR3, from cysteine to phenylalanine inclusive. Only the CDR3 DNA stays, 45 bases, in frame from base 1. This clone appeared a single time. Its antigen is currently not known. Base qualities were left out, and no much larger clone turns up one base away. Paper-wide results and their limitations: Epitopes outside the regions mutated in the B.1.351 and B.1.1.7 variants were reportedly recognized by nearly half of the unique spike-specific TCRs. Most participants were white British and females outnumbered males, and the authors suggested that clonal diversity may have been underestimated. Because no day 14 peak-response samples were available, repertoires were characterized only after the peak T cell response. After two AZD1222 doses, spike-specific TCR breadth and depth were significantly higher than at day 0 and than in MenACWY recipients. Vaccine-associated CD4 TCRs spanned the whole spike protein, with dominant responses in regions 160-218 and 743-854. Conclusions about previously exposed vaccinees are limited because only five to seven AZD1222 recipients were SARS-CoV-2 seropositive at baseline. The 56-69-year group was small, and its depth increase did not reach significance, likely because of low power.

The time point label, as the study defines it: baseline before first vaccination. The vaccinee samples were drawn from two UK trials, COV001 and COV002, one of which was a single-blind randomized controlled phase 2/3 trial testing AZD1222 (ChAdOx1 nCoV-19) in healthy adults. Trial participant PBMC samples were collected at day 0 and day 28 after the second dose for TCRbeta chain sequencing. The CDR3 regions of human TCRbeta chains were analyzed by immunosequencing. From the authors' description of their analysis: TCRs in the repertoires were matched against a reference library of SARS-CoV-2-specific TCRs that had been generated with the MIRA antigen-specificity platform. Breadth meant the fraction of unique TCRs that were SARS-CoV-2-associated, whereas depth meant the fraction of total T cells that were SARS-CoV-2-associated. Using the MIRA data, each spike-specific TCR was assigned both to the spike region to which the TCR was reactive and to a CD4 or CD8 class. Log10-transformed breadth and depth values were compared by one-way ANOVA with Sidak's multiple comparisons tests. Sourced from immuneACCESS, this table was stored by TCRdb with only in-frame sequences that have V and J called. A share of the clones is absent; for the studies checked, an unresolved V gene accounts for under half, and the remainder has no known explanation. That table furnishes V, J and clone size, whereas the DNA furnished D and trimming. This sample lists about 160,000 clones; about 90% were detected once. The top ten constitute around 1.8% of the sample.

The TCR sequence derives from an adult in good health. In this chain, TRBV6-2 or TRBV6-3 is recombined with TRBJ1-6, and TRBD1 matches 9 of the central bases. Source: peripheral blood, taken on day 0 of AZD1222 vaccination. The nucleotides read TGTGCCAGCAGTGCTCGGACAGGGGTTAATTCACCCCTCCACTTT. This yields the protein CASSARTGVNSPLHF.